Listed below are T cell receptor beta chains from one sample, sequenced in a study of cytomegalovirus exposure and HLA in healthy donors. The protocol was immunoSEQ multiplex PCR, while the TCRdb copy is restricted to in-frame clones and leaves out a portion. The repertoire includes about 110,000 clones, roughly 80% of them detected once, and around a fifth sits in the top ten. Source material: PBMCs. The receptor set was obtained from a young man in good health and CMV-seropositive. Each CDR3 is given with its conserved first and last residue. Fields, in order: J gene, clone size, D gene, V gene, CDR3 protein, CDR3 DNA. D genes are given only for firm matches. The size of a clone is reported for some rows only, either as once, few or many, or as a class for expanded clones.

>TRBJ1-2|-|TRBD1|TRBV5-6
CASSLFPGGEYGYTF
TGTGCCAGCAGCTTGTTTCCAGGGGGAGAGTATGGCTACACCTTC
>TRBJ2-5|-|-|TRBV5-4
CASSSDPQRQYF
TGTGCCAGCAGCTCGGATCCGCAGCGGCAGTACTTC
>TRBJ2-3|-|TRBD2|TRBV30
CAWSVLAGRDTQYF
TGTGCCTGGAGTGTACTAGCGGGGCGGGATACGCAGTATTTT
>TRBJ2-5|once|-|TRBV18
CASSQAPIRGIETQYF
TGTGCCAGCTCACAAGCTCCAATACGGGGGATAGAGACCCAGTACTTC
>TRBJ2-1|-|TRBD2|TRBV7-2
CASSFSPGLAGSSEQFF
TGTGCCAGCAGCTTTTCACCGGGACTAGCGGGATCGTCTGAGCAGTTCTTC
>TRBJ1-4|-|TRBD1|TRBV6-6
CASSKKDRGREKLFF
TGTGCCAGCAGTAAGAAGGACAGGGGGCGTGAAAAACTGTTTTTT
>TRBJ1-4|-|TRBD1|TRBV5-1
CASSRTGGQEPGEKLFF
TGCGCCAGCAGTAGGACAGGGGGCCAAGAGCCGGGTGAAAAACTGTTTTTT
>TRBJ1-2|few|-|TRBV7-2
CASSRTQGATNGYTF
TGTGCCAGCAGCCGGACACAGGGCGCGACGAATGGCTACACCTTC
>TRBJ2-1|once|TRBD2|TRBV10-2
CASRGTSGGSLYNEQFF
TGCGCCAGCAGAGGGACTAGCGGGGGGTCTCTATACAATGAGCAGTTCTTC
>TRBJ2-1|-|TRBD2|TRBV11-3
CASSFRLAGLHNEQFF
TGTGCCAGCAGCTTCCGACTAGCGGGCCTTCACAATGAGCAGTTCTTC
>TRBJ2-1|-|-|TRBV11-2
CASSLKYDGHPLDEQFF
TGTGCCAGCAGCTTAAAGTATGACGGACACCCATTGGATGAGCAGTTCTTC
>TRBJ2-7|few|-|TRBV19
CASSIQGYEQYF
TGTGCCAGTAGTATTCAGGGTTACGAGCAGTACTTC
>TRBJ1-4|-|TRBD1|TRBV28
CASSSERTGKVEKLFF
TGTGCCAGCAGTTCGGAAAGGACAGGGAAGGTTGAAAAACTGTTTTTT
>TRBJ2-5|-|TRBD2|TRBV6-5
CASSYSVAGQETQYF
TGTGCCAGCAGTTACTCGGTAGCGGGACAAGAGACCCAGTACTTC
>TRBJ1-5|-|TRBD1|TRBV18
CASSSQGYSNQPQHF
TGTGCCAGCTCGTCACAGGGGTATAGCAATCAGCCCCAGCATTTT
>TRBJ1-5|-|TRBD1|TRBV2
CASRPGTGGGQPQHF
TGTGCCAGCAGACCCGGGACAGGGGGAGGTCAGCCCCAGCATTTT
>TRBJ2-2|-|TRBD1|TRBV7-2
CASSIYRGETGELFF
TGTGCCAGCAGCATCTACAGGGGAGAGACCGGGGAGCTGTTTTTT
>TRBJ1-2|-|-|TRBV20-1
CSALRDGYTF
TGCAGTGCCCTCAGGGATGGCTACACCTTC
>TRBJ1-6|-|-|TRBV13
CASTSNSEYSPLHF
TGTGCCAGCACCTCGAATAGCGAATATTCACCCCTCCACTTT
>TRBJ2-7|-|TRBD1|TRBV18
CASSPLQGTYEQYF
TGTGCCAGCTCACCCTTACAGGGGACCTACGAGCAGTACTTC
>TRBJ1-5|-|-|TRBV19
CASSIRVSLSNQPQHF
TGTGCCAGTAGTATTCGGGTCTCTCTTAGCAATCAGCCCCAGCATTTT
>TRBJ1-2|-|TRBD1|TRBV4-1
CASSQTGGNYGHTF
TGCGCCAGCAGCCAGACAGGGGGGAACTATGGCCACACCTTC
>TRBJ1-1|few|-|TRBV6-6
CASSYWGAEAFF
TGTGCCAGCAGTTACTGGGGAGCTGAAGCTTTCTTT
>TRBJ2-3|-|-|TRBV21-1
CASSPHRVVDRTDTQYF
TGTGCCAGCAGCCCCCATAGAGTGGTAGATCGCACAGATACGCAGTATTTT
>TRBJ2-3|-|-|TRBV2
CASSSGAPPDTQYF
TGTGCCAGCAGCTCAGGGGCCCCCCCAGATACGCAGTATTTT
>TRBJ2-5|few|TRBD2|TRBV29-1
CSVEPGGTQYF
TGCAGCGTTGAACCGGGAGGGACCCAGTACTTC
>TRBJ2-7|-|TRBD1|TRBV19
CASSPQGFVSYEQYF
TGTGCCAGTAGTCCACAGGGGTTTGTCTCCTACGAGCAGTACTTC
>TRBJ2-3|few|TRBD2|TRBV7-8
CASSRLALSTDTQYF
TGTGCCAGCAGCCGACTAGCCCTTAGCACAGATACGCAGTATTTT
>TRBJ2-5|-|-|TRBV7-9
CASSLGPRGAIQETQYF
TGTGCCAGCAGCTTAGGTCCCAGGGGCGCTATACAAGAGACCCAGTACTTC
>TRBJ2-1|-|-|TRBV1
CTSSQGALSSGYNEQFF
TGCACCAGCAGCCAAGGGGCCTTGTCTAGCGGATACAATGAGCAGTTCTTC
>TRBJ2-1|-|TRBD2|TRBV5-4
CASSPTTSGRYNEQFF
TGTGCCAGCAGCCCCACGACTAGCGGGAGGTACAATGAGCAGTTCTTC
>TRBJ2-1|-|-|TRBV7-3
CASSLTGGSYNEQFF
TGTGCCAGCAGCTTAACGGGGGGATCCTACAATGAGCAGTTCTTC
>TRBJ1-1|-|-|TRBV2
CASSYSNAEAFF
TGTGCCAGCAGCTACAGTAACGCTGAAGCTTTCTTT
>TRBJ2-1|-|TRBD1|TRBV10-3
CAIGGTGQGFYNEQFF
TGTGCCATCGGAGGAACGGGACAGGGGTTTTACAATGAGCAGTTCTTC
>TRBJ2-1|-|-|TRBV9
CASSVGGYEQFF
TGTGCCAGCAGCGTAGGAGGGTATGAGCAGTTCTTC
>TRBJ1-5|once|-|TRBV27
CASSLSSVRHQPQHF
TGTGCCAGCAGTTTATCGTCAGTGAGGCATCAGCCCCAGCATTTT
>TRBJ1-2|once|-|TRBV18
CASSLWEAEGYTF
TGTGCCAGCTCACTATGGGAGGCTGAAGGCTACACCTTC
>TRBJ2-1|-|TRBD2|TRBV6-5
CASRGLAGYNEQFF
TGTGCCAGCAGAGGACTAGCGGGCTACAATGAGCAGTTCTTC
>TRBJ1-2|-|TRBD1|TRBV15
CATSRGQGDGGYTF
TGTGCCACCAGCCGGGGACAGGGGGACGGTGGCTACACCTTC
>TRBJ1-2|-|TRBD1|TRBV29-1
CSVAVGRRGHNYGGYTF
TGCAGCGTTGCCGTAGGGCGCAGGGGGCACAACTACGGAGGCTACACCTTC
>TRBJ2-1|-|TRBD2|TRBV2
CASSGWLAGGSSEQFF
TGTGCCAGCAGTGGGTGGCTAGCGGGAGGATCAAGTGAGCAGTTCTTC
>TRBJ2-1|-|-|TRBV10-2
CASSEYRQYSEQFF
TGCGCCAGCAGTGAGTACCGACAGTACAGTGAGCAGTTCTTC
>TRBJ2-5|few|-|TRBV4-1
CASSPRMSLETQYF
TGCGCCAGCAGCCCACGCATGAGTTTGGAGACCCAGTACTTC
>TRBJ1-3|-|TRBD1|TRBV30
CAWGDRQRISGNTIYF
TGTGCCTGGGGGGACAGACAAAGAATCTCTGGAAACACCATATATTTT
>TRBJ1-4|-|TRBD1|TRBV6-5
CASRQGAEFEKLFF
TGTGCCAGCAGACAGGGGGCAGAGTTTGAAAAACTGTTTTTT
>TRBJ1-2|-|TRBD1|TRBV6-6
CASSYSKGAYSNGYTF
TGTGCCAGCAGTTACTCGAAGGGGGCTTACTCGAATGGCTACACCTTC
>TRBJ2-1|-|-|TRBV30
CAWGGLGGSPYNEQFF
TGTGCCTGGGGGGGATTGGGGGGTTCTCCCTACAATGAGCAGTTCTTC
>TRBJ2-1|-|-|TRBV7-2
CASSLALRGNEQFF
TGTGCCAGCAGCTTAGCCCTTAGGGGCAATGAGCAGTTCTTC
>TRBJ2-3|few|-|TRBV29-1
CSVEGAIGTDTQYF
TGCAGCGTTGAAGGGGCGATAGGCACAGATACGCAGTATTTT
>TRBJ1-1|-|-|TRBV6-6
CASSLLPLGAFF
TGTGCCAGCAGCCTACTACCCCTGGGAGCTTTCTTT
>TRBJ1-2|-|-|TRBV6-5
CASSYREGSNGYTF
TGTGCCAGCAGTTACAGGGAGGGGAGCAATGGCTACACCTTC
>TRBJ1-5|once|-|TRBV7-2
CASSPERGERPQHF
TGTGCCAGCAGCCCCGAGCGGGGAGAGCGGCCCCAGCATTTT
>TRBJ1-3|once|TRBD1|TRBV4-1
CASSQGDRVTGNTIYF
TGCGCCAGCAGCCAGGGCGACAGGGTTACTGGAAACACCATATATTTT
>TRBJ1-6|once|TRBD1|TRBV5-1
CASSVTGAARGEPLHF
TGCGCCAGCAGCGTGACAGGGGCCGCCCGGGGAGAACCCCTCCACTTT